These 25 T cell receptor beta chains came from one sample sequenced in a study of blood T cells in healthy people across ages. A sample-barcoded 5' primer and a J-beta primer mix were used in a second PCR of about 7 to 11 cycles. TCRdb re-analysed the 5' RACE reads in MiXCR, keeping a single row per CDR3 protein. This sample has about 1.7 million distinct CDR3 sequences, with roughly 30% found just once. The sequenced sample consisted of blood. The receptors stem from a woman aged 25 to 39 in good health.

This sequence joins TRBV28 and TRBJ2-7, with D hard to call. The germline CDR1 and CDR2 sequences are MDHEN and SYDVKM. The CDR3 spans 14 residues. The V and J ends lost 5 bases and 6 bases respectively, with 17 bases between them. In DNA form, the CDR3 reads TGTGCCAGCAGTGGACGGAACGTAAGAGCCGAGCAGTACTTC. As protein: CASSGRNVRAEQYF.

This clonotype appeared a few times. The chain employs TRBV11-1 and TRBJ2-3; no definite D call. Per germline, CDR1 SGHAT and CDR2 FQDESV (reference sequence). The CDR3 extends over 14 amino acids. V lost 5 bases and J 7 bases, leaving 16 bases between the germline ends. CDR3 nucleotide sequence: TGTGCCAGCAGCCCAAGACTCACCGGTCATACGCAGTATTTT. The encoded protein is CASSPRLTGHTQYF.

This chain joins TRBV12-5 and TRBJ2-1; D remains unclear. CDR3 length: 11 residues. Germline V lookup: CDR1 LGHNT, CDR2 FRNRAP. The V end lost 6 bases, the J end lost 6 bases, and 6 bases lay between the germline ends. CDR3: CASGELNEQFF. DNA of the CDR3: TGTGCTAGTGGAGAACTCAATGAGCAGTTCTTC.

This clonotype was counted a few times. This chain joins TRBV20-1 and TRBJ2-5, with D tentatively TRBD2 (6 bases). The J call may be mistaken, given a closer DNA end match to TRBJ2-7. The CDR3 has 15 amino acids. Germline CDR1 DFQATT, CDR2 SNEGSKA (reference sequence). The DNA of the CDR3 is TGCAGTGCTAGGGACCCCAATAGGCGGGACTACGAGCAGTACTTC. Protein: CSARDPNRRDYEQYF.

This clonotype was picked up a small number of times. The chain recombines TRBV20-1 with TRBJ1-5, with 9 bases aligning to TRBD1. CDR1 is DFQATT, CDR2 SNEGSKA, per germline (reference sequence). V gave up 0 bases and J gave up 5 bases; unmatched junction bases: 2. The CDR3 is 14 amino acids. CDR3 amino acids: CSAREGTGYQPQHF. Here the CDR3 DNA reads TGCAGTGCTAGAGAGGGGACAGGGTATCAGCCCCAGCATTTT.

This clonotype showed up just a few times. The chain combines TRBV10-3 with TRBJ2-5; D is unclear. The CDR3 consists of 15 residues. Germline assignment: CDR1 ENHRY and CDR2 SYGVKD. V was shortened by 4 bases and J by 3 bases, with 15 bases between the two germline ends. CDR3 loop: CAISGGNLPEETQYF. CDR3 DNA sequence: TGTGCCATCAGTGGCGGTAACTTACCTGAAGAGACCCAGTACTTC.

This clonotype was found many times. V and J are TRBV12-3 or TRBV12-4 and TRBJ2-5; possibly TRBD2 for D (6 bases). Deletions cut 4 bases from V and 4 bases from J, with 10 bases between. There are 13 residues in the CDR3. In nucleotides, the CDR3 is TGTGCCAGCAGTTCGAGTAGCGGAGAGACCCAGTACTTC. Protein product: CASSSSSGETQYF.

Comment on this clonotype: It may be a read error: a sequence one base away is much more abundant. The chain employs TRBV20-1 and TRBJ2-2, with D possibly TRBD2 on 5 matching bases. Germline V gene lookup returns CDR1 DFQATT and CDR2 SNEGSKA (reference sequence). The length of the CDR3 is 15 residues. The CDR3, as DNA: TGCAGTGCTGGCCGGGCGGATTCCGTCACCGGGGAGCGGTTTTTT. Its translation is CSAGRADSVTGERFF.

The V call is TRBV6-2 or TRBV6-3, the J call TRBJ2-7; TRBD1 agrees at 8 bases. V was pared by 8 bases and J by 4 bases, with 19 bases of the junction left unmatched. Looked up from germline, CDR1 is MNHEY and CDR2 is SVGEGT. The CDR3 length is 17 residues. The CDR3 sequence: CASLEGRQGRARYEQYF. The CDR3 region has the DNA TGTGCCAGCCTTGAGGGACGACAGGGGAGAGCGCGTTACGAGCAGTACTTC.

This clonotype has more than one count but fewer than ten. CDR3 sequence (DNA): TGTGCCAGCAGTGATAATCAGTATTGGGAATCGGGGGCCAAAAACATTCAGTACTTC. Its protein is CASSDNQYWESGAKNIQYF. The chain carries TRBV27 and TRBJ2-4; tentatively, D is TRBD2 (5 bases). This CDR3 contains 19 residues. The V and J ends lost 5 bases and 1 base respectively, with 24 bases between them. Germline CDR1 MNHEY, CDR2 SMNVEV (reference sequence).

On this clonotype itself: At one end the junction does not follow the germline gene, possibly because of a read error. The genes are TRBV7-9 and TRBJ2-7; D not certain. CDR1 is SEHNR and CDR2 is FQNEAQ in the germline V gene (reference sequence). The CDR3 has 16 residues. This CDR3 reads CASNLANLLTTYEQYF. The CDR3 DNA reads as TGTGCCAGCAACTTAGCTAATCTGCTGACCACCTACGAGCAGTACTTC.

This clonotype was counted a few times. The chain recombines TRBV7-9 with TRBJ2-3; 11 bases align to TRBD2. V lost 4 bases to trimming and J lost 2 bases; unmatched junction nucleotides: 11. The CDR3 sequence is 18 residues long. Germline lookup yields CDR1 SEHNR and CDR2 FQNEAQ (reference sequence). CDR3 in amino acids: CASSSASGGRFYTDTQYF. The CDR3 nucleotides read TGTGCCAGCAGCTCTGCTAGCGGGGGGCGCTTTTACACAGATACGCAGTATTTT.

This clonotype has ten or more counts. V gene TRBV29-1 combines with J gene TRBJ2-5; 8 bases are shared with TRBD1. This CDR3 region has 12 residues. Germline-derived CDR1 and CDR2 are SQVTM and ANQGSEA. The J segment lost 5 bases and the V segment lost 7 bases, leaving 6 bases of the junction unmatched. CDR3 sequence (DNA): TGCAGCGCGACAGGGGCCGTGGAGACCCAGTACTTC. Translated, it gives CSATGAVETQYF.

This clonotype has at least ten counts. The J gene is TRBJ2-4, the V gene TRBV5-1; D is tentatively TRBD1 or TRBD2 (5 bases each). V was clipped by 2 bases and J by 6 bases, with 12 bases between them. The germline V gene encodes CDR1 SGHRS and CDR2 YFSETQ. This CDR3 is 14 amino acids long. The CDR3 DNA reads as TGCGCCAGCAGCTTAGGGGACCCGGGAAACATTCAGTACTTC. The encoded protein is CASSLGDPGNIQYF. The full variable domain, completed using reference TRBV5-1 and TRBJ2-4, is KAGVTQTPRYLIKTRGQQVTLSCSPISGHRSVSWYQQTPGQGLQFLFEYFSETQRNKGNFPGRFSGRQFSNSRSEMNVSTLELGDSALYLCASSLGDPGNIQYFGAGTRLSVL.

J is TRBJ1-2 and V is TRBV6-1, with D possibly TRBD1 on 6 matching bases. Germline loops: CDR1 MNHNS, CDR2 SASEGT. CDR3 length: 15 residues. V lost 0 bases to trimming and J lost 2 bases, with 10 bases between them. For the CDR3, the DNA is TGTGCCAGCAGTGAAGCCGGCGGGGGCAACTATGGCTACACCTTC. Protein product: CASSEAGGGNYGYTF.

Only a few counts were recorded for this clonotype. The chain uses TRBV6-5 and TRBJ1-2; TRBD1 matches 7 bases. The CDR3 is made up of 15 amino acids. CDR1 is MNHEY, CDR2 SVGAGI, per germline. V lost 6 bases to trimming and J lost 6 bases; unmatched junction nucleotides: 13. Written as DNA, the CDR3 is TGTGCCAGCAGCAAAGAGAAGGGGGCGAGGAATGGCTACACCTTC. This codes for CASSKEKGARNGYTF.

CDR3 bases: TGTGCCACCAGTGATCGTACCGGGTCCCCAAGCACAGATACGCAGTATTTT. It specifies CATSDRTGSPSTDTQYF. V is TRBV24-1 and J is TRBJ2-3, with D uncertain. Germline assignment: CDR1 KGHDR and CDR2 SFDVKD. The V end was cut by 3 bases, the J end by 0 bases, with 15 bases between. This CDR3 spans 17 amino acids.

This clonotype showed up just a few times. The chain links TRBV5-1 to TRBJ2-2, with 8 bases that match TRBD2. Germline trimming cut 4 bases from V and 2 bases from J; bases unmatched to any gene: 7. CDR3 size: 16 residues. The germline CDR1 and CDR2 sequences are SGHRS and YFSETQ. The CDR3 DNA reads TGCGCCAGCAGCGTCCCTAGCGGGCTAAACACCGGGGAGCTGTTTTTT. This translates into CASSVPSGLNTGELFF.

The chain links TRBV6-6 to TRBJ2-5, with D unresolved. The CDR3 sequence is 14 residues long. V was trimmed by 2 bases and J by 5 bases, leaving 12 bases between them. The germline gives CDR1 MNHNY, CDR2 SVGAGI (reference sequence). The CDR3 DNA follows: TGTGCCAGCAGTTACGGTGGCAATCGTGAGACCCAGTACTTC. It is translated as CASSYGGNRETQYF.

There are a few counts of this clonotype. The chain has TRBV7-2 and TRBJ2-3; D unresolved. With 8 bases removed from V and 6 bases from J, the gap between germline ends came to 12 bases. In germline, CDR1 is SGHTA, CDR2 FQGNSA. The CDR3 is 12 amino acids. The CDR3 loop is CASGHPGDTQYF. CDR3 nucleotide sequence: TGTGCCAGCGGCCACCCAGGCGATACGCAGTATTTT.

The CDR3 DNA sequence: TGTGCCAGCAGGCTAATACCCACAGGGAGGTCCGAGCAGTACTTC. Translation: CASRLIPTGRSEQYF. This chain connects TRBV27 to TRBJ2-4; D might be TRBD1 or TRBD2, each matching 6 bases. The J call may be faulty, since TRBJ2-7 better matches the DNA end. The CDR3 is made up of 15 amino acids. Germline V lookup: CDR1 MNHEY, CDR2 SMNVEV (reference sequence).

The V call is TRBV4-1, the J call TRBJ1-2; the D gene is possibly TRBD1 (5 bases). V was shortened by 1 base and J by 2 bases, with 17 bases between the two germline ends. The germline V gene encodes CDR1 MGHRA and CDR2 YSYEKL. This CDR3 spans 17 amino acids. The DNA of the CDR3 is TGCGCCAGCAGCCAAGGTCTAGGCAAGGGGCGAAACTATGGCTACACCTTC. Its protein product is CASSQGLGKGRNYGYTF.

A few counts support this clonotype. The chain carries TRBV7-9 and TRBJ2-7, with 8 bases fitting TRBD1. Germline lookup yields CDR1 SEHNR and CDR2 FQNEAQ (reference sequence). J was trimmed by 5 bases and V by 7 bases; bases with no gene match: 10. The CDR3 runs 14 residues. The CDR3 spells CASTTGQGVNEQYF. In DNA, the CDR3 is TGTGCCAGCACCACCGGACAGGGTGTCAACGAGCAGTACTTC.

The genes are TRBV20-1 and TRBJ1-1, with D possibly TRBD1 on 6 matching bases. CDR3 length equals 14 residues. CDR1 DFQATT and CDR2 SNEGSKA come from the germline V gene (reference sequence). With 5 bases removed from V and 1 base from J, the gap between germline ends came to 14 bases. This chain's CDR3 is CSAGYRDENTEAFF. CDR3 in DNA: TGCAGTGCTGGATACAGGGATGAGAACACTGAAGCTTTCTTT.

A few counts support this clonotype. Germline is not matched at one junction end, which may reflect a read error. The chain has TRBV7-2 and TRBJ2-3; 7 nucleotides align to TRBD1. The germline gives CDR1 SGHTA, CDR2 FQGNSA. This CDR3 spans 13 amino acids. For the CDR3, the DNA is TGTGCCAGCAGTCGAGGGGGCACAGATACGCGGTATTTT. Translating it yields CASSRGGTDTRYF.